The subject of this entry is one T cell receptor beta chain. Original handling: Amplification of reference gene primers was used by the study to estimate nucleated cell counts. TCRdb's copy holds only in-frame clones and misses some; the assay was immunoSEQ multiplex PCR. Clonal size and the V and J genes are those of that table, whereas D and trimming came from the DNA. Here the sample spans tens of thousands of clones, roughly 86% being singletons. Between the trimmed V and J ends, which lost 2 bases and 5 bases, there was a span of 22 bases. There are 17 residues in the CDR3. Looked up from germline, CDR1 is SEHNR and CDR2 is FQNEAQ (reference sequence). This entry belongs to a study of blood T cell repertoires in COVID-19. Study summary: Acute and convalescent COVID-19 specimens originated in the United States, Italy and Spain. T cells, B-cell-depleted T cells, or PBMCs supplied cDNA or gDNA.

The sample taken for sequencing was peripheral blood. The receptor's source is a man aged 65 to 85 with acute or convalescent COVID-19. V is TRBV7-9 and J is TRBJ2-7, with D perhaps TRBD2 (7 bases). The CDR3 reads CASSLPPGGGKKNEQYF. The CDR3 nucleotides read TGTGCCAGCAGCTTACCGCCGGGGGGCGGGAAGAAGAACGAGCAGTACTTC.